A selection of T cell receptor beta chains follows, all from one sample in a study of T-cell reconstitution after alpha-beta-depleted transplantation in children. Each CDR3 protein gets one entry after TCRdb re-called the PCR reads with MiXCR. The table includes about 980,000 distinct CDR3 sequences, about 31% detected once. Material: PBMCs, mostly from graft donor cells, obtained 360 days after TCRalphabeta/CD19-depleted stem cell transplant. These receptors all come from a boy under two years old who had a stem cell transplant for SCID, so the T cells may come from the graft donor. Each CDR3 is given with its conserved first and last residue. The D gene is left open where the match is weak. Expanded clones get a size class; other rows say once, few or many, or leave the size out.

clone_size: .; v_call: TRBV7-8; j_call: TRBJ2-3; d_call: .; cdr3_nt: TGTGCCAGCACCCATACCAGGAGCACAGATACGCAGTATTTT; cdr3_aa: CASTHTRSTDTQYF
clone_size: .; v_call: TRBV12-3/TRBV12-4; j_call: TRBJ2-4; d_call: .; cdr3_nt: TGTGCCAGCAGTGAGATCAGGGGCAACATAAACATTCAGTACTTC; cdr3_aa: CASSEIRGNINIQYF
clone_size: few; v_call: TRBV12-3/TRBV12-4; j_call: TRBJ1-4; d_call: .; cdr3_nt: TGTGCCAGCAGTTTCGGGGTCGGGCAACTGTTTTTT; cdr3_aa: CASSFGVGQLFF
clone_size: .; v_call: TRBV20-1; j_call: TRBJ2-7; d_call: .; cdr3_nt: TGCAGTGCTCACCAGATTGGGCGGGATTCCTACGAGCAGTACTTC; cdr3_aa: CSAHQIGRDSYEQYF
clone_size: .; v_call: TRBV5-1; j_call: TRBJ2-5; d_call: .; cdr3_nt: TGCGCCAGCAGCTTGGAAGGGTTGGCAACCGGGGAGACCCAGTACTTC; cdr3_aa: CASSLEGLATGETQYF
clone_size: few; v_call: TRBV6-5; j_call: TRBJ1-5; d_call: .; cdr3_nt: TGTGCCAGCAGTTTGGGCAGGGCGAGACAGCCCCAGCATTTT; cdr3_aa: CASSLGRARQPQHF
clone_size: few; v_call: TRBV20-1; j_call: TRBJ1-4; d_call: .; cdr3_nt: TGCAGTGCGGGAAGGGCGAGTGAAAAACTGTTTTTT; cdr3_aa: CSAGRASEKLFF
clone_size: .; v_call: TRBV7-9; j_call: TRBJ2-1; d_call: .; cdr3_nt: TGTGCCAGCAGCTTAGAACGAGGGGGGTCCTACAATGAGCAGTTCTTC; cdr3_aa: CASSLERGGSYNEQFF
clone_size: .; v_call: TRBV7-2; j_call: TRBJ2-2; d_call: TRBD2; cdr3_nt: TGTGCCAGCAGTTTTAGCGGGGGGGCTACGACCGGGGAGCTGTTTTTT; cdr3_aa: CASSFSGGATTGELFF
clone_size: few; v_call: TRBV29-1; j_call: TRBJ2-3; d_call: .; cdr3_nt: TGCAGCGTTGGTAAGGGGCTAACGTTCGATACGCAGTATTTT; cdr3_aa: CSVGKGLTFDTQYF
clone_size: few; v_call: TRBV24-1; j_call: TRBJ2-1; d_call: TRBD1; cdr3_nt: TGTGCCACCAGTGAAGATCCCAGGACAGGGGGACTCAATGAGCAGTTCTTC; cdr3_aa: CATSEDPRTGGLNEQFF
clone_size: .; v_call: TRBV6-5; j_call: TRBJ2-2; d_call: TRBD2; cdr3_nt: TGTGCCAGCAGTTACTCGGCTAGCGGGGGGCTAAACACCGGGGAGCTGTTTTTT; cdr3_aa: CASSYSASGGLNTGELFF
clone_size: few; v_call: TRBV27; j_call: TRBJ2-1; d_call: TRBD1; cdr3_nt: TGTGCCAGCAGTCTAGACAGGGTCAGCAATGAGCAGTTCTTC; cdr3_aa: CASSLDRVSNEQFF
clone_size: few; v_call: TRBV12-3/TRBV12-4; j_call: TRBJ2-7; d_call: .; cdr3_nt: TGTGCCAGCAGTCTCGGAGCTCAGCAGTACTTC; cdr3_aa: CASSLGAQQYF
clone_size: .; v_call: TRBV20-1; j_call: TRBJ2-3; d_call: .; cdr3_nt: TGCAGTGCTTCCACCACAGGGAAGCTCACAGATACGCAGTATTTT; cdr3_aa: CSASTTGKLTDTQYF
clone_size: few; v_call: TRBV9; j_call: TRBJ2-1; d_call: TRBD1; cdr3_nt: TGTGCCAGCAGCGTACGCGGGACAGGGTACAATGAGCAGTTCTTC; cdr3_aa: CASSVRGTGYNEQFF
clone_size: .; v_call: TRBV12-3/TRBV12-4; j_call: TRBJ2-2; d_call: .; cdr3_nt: TGTGCCAGCAGCCCCAGGGCCAAACGGGCCGGGGAGCTGTTTTTT; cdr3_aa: CASSPRAKRAGELFF
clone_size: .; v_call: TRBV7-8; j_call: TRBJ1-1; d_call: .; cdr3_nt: TGTGCCAGCAGCTCGTCCCTCGTTGCTTTCTTT; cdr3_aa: CASSSSLVAFF
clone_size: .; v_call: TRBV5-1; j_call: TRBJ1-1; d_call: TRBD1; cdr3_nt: TGCGCCAGCAGACCAGGGACAGACCCTGAAGCTTTCTTT; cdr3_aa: CASRPGTDPEAFF
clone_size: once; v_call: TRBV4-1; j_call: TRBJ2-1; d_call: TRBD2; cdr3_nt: TGCGCCAGCAGCCAAGATACGGGACTAGTCGACAATGAGCAGTTCTTC; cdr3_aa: CASSQDTGLVDNEQFF
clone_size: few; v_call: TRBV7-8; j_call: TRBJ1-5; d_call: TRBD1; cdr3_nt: TGTGCCAGCAGATTAGGTGGACAGGCGTATGGCAATCAGCCCCAGCATTTT; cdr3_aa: CASRLGGQAYGNQPQHF
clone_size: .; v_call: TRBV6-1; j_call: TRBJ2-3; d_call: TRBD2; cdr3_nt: TGTGCCAGCAGTACCCTAGCGGGGGTAGATACGCAGTATTTT; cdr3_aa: CASSTLAGVDTQYF
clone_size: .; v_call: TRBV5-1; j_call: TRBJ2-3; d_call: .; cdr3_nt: TGCGCCAGCAGCTTGGCCATTGTTCACGGCCCACAAGATACGCAGTATTTT; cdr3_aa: CASSLAIVHGPQDTQYF
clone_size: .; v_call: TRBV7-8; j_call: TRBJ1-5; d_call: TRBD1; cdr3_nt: TGTGCCAGCAGCTTAGGCTTTACGGCAGGGGGCGATCAGCCCCAGCATTTT; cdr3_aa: CASSLGFTAGGDQPQHF
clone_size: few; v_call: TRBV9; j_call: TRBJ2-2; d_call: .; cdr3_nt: TGTGCCAGCAACCGAGAACTGAACACCGGGGAGCTGTTTTTT; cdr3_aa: CASNRELNTGELFF
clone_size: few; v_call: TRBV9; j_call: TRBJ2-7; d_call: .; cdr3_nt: TGTGCCAGCAGCGCCACCCGGGACGGATACGAGCAGTACTTC; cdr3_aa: CASSATRDGYEQYF
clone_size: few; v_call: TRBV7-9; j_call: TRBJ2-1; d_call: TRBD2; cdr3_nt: TGTGCCAGCAGCTCACGGACTAGCGCAGAGCAGTTCTTC; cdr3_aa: CASSSRTSAEQFF
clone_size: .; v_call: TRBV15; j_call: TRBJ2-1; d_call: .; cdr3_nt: TGTGCCACCAGCAGAGAGAAGACAGGTAGCTCCTACAATGAGCAGTTCTTC; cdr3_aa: CATSREKTGSSYNEQFF
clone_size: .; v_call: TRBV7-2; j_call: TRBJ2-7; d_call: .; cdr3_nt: TGTGCCAGCAGCCCCGACAGCTTAACCTACGAGCAGTACTTC; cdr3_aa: CASSPDSLTYEQYF
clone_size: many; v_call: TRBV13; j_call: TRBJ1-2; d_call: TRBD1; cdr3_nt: TGTGCCAGCAGCTTCCCGGGACAGGGGGTCTATGGCTACACCTTC; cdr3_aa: CASSFPGQGVYGYTF
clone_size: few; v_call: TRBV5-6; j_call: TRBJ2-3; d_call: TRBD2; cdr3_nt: TGTGCCAGCAGCTTTGGGGGAGGACTAGTTCCAACAGATACGCAGTATTTT; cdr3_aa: CASSFGGGLVPTDTQYF
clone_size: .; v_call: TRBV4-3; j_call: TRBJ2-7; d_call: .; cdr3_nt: TGCGCCAGCAGCCAATATCCAGGGTCAGTGTACGAGCAGTACTTC; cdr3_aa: CASSQYPGSVYEQYF
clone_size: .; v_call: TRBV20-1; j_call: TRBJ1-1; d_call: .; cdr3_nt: TGCAGTGCTAGAGATTGGGGCGCAGGGTCGAACACTGAAGCTTTCTTT; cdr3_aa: CSARDWGAGSNTEAFF
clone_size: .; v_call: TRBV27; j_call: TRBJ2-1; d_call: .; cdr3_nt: TGTGACAGCAGTTTTGGCGGGGCAGAGACATACAATGAGCAGTTCTTC; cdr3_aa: CDSSFGGAETYNEQFF
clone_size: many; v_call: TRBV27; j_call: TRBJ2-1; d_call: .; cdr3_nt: TGTGCCAGCAGTCCCGGCGTCTCCTACAATGAGCAGTTCTTC; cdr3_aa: CASSPGVSYNEQFF
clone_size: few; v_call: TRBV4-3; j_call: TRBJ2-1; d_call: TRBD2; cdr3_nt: TGCGCCAGCAGCCCGGGGACTAGCGACTCCTACAATGAGCAGTTCTTC; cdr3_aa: CASSPGTSDSYNEQFF
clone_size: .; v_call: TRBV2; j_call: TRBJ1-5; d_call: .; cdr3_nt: TGTGCCAGCACTGGGGGGCAGGGAAATCAGCCCCAGCATTTT; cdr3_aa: CASTGGQGNQPQHF
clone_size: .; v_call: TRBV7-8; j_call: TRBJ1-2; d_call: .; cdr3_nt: TGTGCCAGCAGCCCCATAGTGGGGGACGGCTACACCTTC; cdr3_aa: CASSPIVGDGYTF
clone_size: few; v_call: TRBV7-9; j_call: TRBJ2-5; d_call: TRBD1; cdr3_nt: TGTGCCAGCAGCCGAGCAGGGGGAGAGACCCAGTACTTC; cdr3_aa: CASSRAGGETQYF
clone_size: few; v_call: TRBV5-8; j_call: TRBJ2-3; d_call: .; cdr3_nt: TGTGCCAGCAGCTTGGACGGCTTGGGTGCAGATACGCAGTATTTT; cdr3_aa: CASSLDGLGADTQYF
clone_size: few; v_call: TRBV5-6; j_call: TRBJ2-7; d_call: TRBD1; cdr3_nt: TGTGCCAGCACCAAACAGGGGTACGAGCAGTACTTC; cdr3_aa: CASTKQGYEQYF
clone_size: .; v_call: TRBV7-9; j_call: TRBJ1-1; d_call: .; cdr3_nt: TGTGCCAGCACCTTCAGGGGTCCTGAAGCTTTCTTT; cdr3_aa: CASTFRGPEAFF
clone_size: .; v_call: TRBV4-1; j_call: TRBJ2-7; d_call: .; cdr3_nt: TGCGCCAGCAGCCAAGAGAGGGGACGGATCTACGAGCAGTACTTC; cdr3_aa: CASSQERGRIYEQYF
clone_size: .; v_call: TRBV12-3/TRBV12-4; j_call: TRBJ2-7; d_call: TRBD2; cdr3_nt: TGTGCCAGCAGTCCCTCCCCGGGAGCGGGGCCCACGTACGAGCAGTACTTC; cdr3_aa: CASSPSPGAGPTYEQYF
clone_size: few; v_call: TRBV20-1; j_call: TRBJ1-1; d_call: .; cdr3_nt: TGCAGTGCTAGACGGGGGGTAGGCACTGAAGCTTTCTTT; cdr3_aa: CSARRGVGTEAFF
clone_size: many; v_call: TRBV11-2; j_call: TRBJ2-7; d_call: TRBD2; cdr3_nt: TGTGCCAGCAGCTTCTCTAGCGGGGGGTCCTACGAGCAGTACTTC; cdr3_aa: CASSFSSGGSYEQYF
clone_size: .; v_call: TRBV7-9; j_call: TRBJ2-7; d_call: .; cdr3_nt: TGTGCCAGCAGCTTAGGTGGGGGCCCTCCCTCCTACGAGCAGTACTTC; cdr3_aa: CASSLGGGPPSYEQYF
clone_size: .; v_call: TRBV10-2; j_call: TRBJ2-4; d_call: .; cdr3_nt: TGCGCCAGCAGTACCGGGACTGCAACAAACATTCAGTACTTC; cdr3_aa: CASSTGTATNIQYF